This TCR beta chain is from a study of blood T cell repertoires in COVID-19. In the study overall: The United States, Italy and Spain provided the acute and convalescent COVID-19 samples.

The V end was cut by 4 bases, the J end by 4 bases, with 12 bases between. CDR1 is SGHDT, CDR2 YYEEEE, per germline. The CDR3 is 14 residues long. In Cohort 3, a recovered donor had either two negative PCRs, clearance, or symptom resolution. Libraries were prepared by immunoSEQ multiplex PCR; TCRdb keeps only in-frame clonotypes and omits some of them. The data hold a few hundred thousand clones, with more than 70% observed a single time. The source material was PBMCs or T cells enriched from blood (not recorded which). The receptor was derived from a woman aged 18-35 years who had recovered from COVID-19. The chain uses TRBV5-6 and TRBJ1-3; D not resolved. CDR3 residues: CASSLTQSGNTIYF. The DNA for the CDR3 is TGTGCCAGCAGCCTCACTCAATCCGGAAACACCATATATTTT.